What follows is one TCR beta chain and its context. Its antigen is undetermined. The CDR3 contains 13 residues. From germline, CDR1 is LGHDT and CDR2 YNNKEL (reference sequence). J gave up 4 bases and V 4 bases, and 2 bases lay outside the gene matches. This sample is drawn from a study of T cell responses to AZD1222 COVID-19 vaccine. Study-level information: Analyses pooled second doses at about 4 or about 12 weeks.

The data were produced by immunoSEQ multiplex PCR, yet TCRdb's version contains in-frame clones alone and is incomplete. The repertoire holds about 140,000 clones, with more than 85% as singletons. Overall study results and limits: Baseline seropositivity characterized only six AZD1222 recipients. Unmutated variant regions reportedly attract nearly half of all spike-specific TCRs.

The gene calls are TRBV3-1 (or the pseudogene TRBV3-2) and TRBJ1-2; the match to TRBD1 covers 8 bases. The receptor was isolated from an adult in good health. Specimen: peripheral blood, collected on day 0 of AZD1222 vaccination. The CDR3 protein is CASSRGQGYGYTF. The CDR3 DNA follows: TGTGCCAGCAGCCGCGGACAGGGCTATGGCTACACCTTC.